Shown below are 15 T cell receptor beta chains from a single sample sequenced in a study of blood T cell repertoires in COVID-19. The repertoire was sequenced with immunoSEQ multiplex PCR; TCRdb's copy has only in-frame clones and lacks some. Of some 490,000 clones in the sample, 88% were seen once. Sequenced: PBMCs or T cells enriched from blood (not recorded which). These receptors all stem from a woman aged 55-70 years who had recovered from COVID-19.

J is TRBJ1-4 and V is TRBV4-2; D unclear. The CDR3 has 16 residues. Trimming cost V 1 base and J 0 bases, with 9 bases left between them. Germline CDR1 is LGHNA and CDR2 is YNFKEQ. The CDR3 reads CASSQALQSTNEKLFF. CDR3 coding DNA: TGTGCCAGCAGCCAAGCCTTACAGTCAACTAATGAAAAACTGTTTTTT.

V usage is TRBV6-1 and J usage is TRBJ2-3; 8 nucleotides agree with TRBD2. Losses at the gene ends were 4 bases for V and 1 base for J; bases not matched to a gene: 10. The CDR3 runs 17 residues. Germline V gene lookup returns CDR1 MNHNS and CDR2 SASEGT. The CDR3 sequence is CASSAFRVGGGTDTQYF. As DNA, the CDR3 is TGTGCCAGCAGTGCCTTTCGGGTCGGGGGGGGCACAGATACGCAGTATTTT.

The CDR3 here is CATVQGAAYGYTF. The DNA of the CDR3 is TGTGCCACCGTCCAGGGGGCGGCCTATGGCTACACCTTC. This rearrangement joins TRBV15 to TRBJ1-2, with 8 bases that match TRBD1. The J segment lost 4 bases and the V segment lost 8 bases, leaving 6 bases of the junction unmatched. Germline V lookup: CDR1 LNHNV, CDR2 YYDKDF (reference sequence). The CDR3 is made up of 13 amino acids.

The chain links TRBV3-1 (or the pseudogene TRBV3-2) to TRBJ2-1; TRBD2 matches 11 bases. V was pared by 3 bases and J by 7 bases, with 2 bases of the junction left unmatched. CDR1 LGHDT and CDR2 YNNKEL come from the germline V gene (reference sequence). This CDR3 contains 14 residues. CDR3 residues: CASSHLAGGNEQFF. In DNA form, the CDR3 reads TGTGCCAGCAGCCATCTAGCGGGGGGAAATGAGCAGTTCTTC.

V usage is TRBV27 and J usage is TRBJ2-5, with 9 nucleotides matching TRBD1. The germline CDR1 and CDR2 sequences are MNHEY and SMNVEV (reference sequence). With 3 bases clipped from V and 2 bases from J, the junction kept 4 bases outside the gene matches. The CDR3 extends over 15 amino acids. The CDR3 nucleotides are TGTGCCAGCAGTTTGAGGGACAGGGCACAAGAGACCCAGTACTTC. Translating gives CASSLRDRAQETQYF.

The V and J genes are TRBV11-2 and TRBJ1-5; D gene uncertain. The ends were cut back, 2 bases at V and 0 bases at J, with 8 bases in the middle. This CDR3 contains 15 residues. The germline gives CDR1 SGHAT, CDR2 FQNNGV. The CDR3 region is CASSLNIFSNQPQHF. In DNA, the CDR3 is TGTGCCAGCAGCTTAAACATATTTAGCAATCAGCCCCAGCATTTT.

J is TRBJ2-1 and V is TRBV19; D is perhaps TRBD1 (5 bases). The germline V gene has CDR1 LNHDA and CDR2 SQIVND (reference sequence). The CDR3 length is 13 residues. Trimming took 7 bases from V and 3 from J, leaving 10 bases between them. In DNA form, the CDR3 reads TGTGCCAGTACCCGGACACACTACAATGAGCAGTTCTTC. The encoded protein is CASTRTHYNEQFF.

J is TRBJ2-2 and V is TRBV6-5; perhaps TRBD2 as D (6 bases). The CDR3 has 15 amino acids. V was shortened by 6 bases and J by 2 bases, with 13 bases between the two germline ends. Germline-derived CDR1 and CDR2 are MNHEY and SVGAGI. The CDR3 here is CASREGGENTGELFF. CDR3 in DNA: TGTGCCAGCAGGGAGGGTGGTGAAAACACCGGGGAGCTGTTTTTT.

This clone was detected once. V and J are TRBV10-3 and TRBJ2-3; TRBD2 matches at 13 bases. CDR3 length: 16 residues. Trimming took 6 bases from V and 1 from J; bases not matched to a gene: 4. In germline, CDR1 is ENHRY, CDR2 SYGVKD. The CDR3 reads CAISQGTSGGTDTQYF. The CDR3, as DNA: TGTGCCATCAGCCAAGGGACTAGCGGGGGCACAGATACGCAGTATTTT.

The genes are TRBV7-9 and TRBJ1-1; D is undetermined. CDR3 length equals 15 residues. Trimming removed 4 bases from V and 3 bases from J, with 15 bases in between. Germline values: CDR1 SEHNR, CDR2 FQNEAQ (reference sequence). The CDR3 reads CASSSHLGSYTEAFF. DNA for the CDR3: TGTGCCAGCAGCTCACATTTAGGGAGCTACACTGAAGCTTTCTTT.

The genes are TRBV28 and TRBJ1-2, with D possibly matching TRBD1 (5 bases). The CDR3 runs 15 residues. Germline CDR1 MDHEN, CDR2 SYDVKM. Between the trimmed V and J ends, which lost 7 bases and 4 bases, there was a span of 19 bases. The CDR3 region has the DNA TGTGCCAGCACCAAGCAGGGCCGGGAGGGCTATGGCTACACCTTC. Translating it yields CASTKQGREGYGYTF.

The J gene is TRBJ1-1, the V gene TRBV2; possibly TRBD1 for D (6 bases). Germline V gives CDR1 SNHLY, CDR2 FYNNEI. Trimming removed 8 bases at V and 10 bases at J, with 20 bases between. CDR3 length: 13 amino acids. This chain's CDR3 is CASHLSGTSGAFF. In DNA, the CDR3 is TGTGCCAGCCACCTTTCCGGGACATCGGGAGCTTTCTTT. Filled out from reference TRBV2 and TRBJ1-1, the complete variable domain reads EPEVTQTPSHQVTQMGQEVILRCVPISNHLYFYWYRQILGQKVEFLVSFYNNEISEKSEIFDDQFSVERPDGSNFTLKIRSTKLEDSAMYFCASHLSGTSGAFFGQGTRLTVV.

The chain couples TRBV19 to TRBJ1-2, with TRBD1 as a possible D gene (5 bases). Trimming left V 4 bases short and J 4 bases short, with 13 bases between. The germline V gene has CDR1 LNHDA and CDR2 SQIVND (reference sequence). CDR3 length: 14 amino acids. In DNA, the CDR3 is TGTGCCAGTAGTACCCCCGACAGTTTCTATGGCTACACCTTC. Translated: CASSTPDSFYGYTF.

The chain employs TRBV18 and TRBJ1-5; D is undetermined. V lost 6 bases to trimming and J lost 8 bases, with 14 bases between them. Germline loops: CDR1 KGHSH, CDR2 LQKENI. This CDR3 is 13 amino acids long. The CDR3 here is CASSPDREKPQHF. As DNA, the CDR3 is TGTGCCAGCTCTCCCGACCGGGAAAAGCCCCAGCATTTT.

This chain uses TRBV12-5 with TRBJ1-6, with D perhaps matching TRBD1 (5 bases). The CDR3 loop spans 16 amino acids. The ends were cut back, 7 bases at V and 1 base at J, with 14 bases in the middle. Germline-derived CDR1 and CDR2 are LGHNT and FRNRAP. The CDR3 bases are TGTGCTAGTGCAATCCGGGGGGGTTCCTATAATTCACCCCTCCACTTT. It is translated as CASAIRGGSYNSPLHF.